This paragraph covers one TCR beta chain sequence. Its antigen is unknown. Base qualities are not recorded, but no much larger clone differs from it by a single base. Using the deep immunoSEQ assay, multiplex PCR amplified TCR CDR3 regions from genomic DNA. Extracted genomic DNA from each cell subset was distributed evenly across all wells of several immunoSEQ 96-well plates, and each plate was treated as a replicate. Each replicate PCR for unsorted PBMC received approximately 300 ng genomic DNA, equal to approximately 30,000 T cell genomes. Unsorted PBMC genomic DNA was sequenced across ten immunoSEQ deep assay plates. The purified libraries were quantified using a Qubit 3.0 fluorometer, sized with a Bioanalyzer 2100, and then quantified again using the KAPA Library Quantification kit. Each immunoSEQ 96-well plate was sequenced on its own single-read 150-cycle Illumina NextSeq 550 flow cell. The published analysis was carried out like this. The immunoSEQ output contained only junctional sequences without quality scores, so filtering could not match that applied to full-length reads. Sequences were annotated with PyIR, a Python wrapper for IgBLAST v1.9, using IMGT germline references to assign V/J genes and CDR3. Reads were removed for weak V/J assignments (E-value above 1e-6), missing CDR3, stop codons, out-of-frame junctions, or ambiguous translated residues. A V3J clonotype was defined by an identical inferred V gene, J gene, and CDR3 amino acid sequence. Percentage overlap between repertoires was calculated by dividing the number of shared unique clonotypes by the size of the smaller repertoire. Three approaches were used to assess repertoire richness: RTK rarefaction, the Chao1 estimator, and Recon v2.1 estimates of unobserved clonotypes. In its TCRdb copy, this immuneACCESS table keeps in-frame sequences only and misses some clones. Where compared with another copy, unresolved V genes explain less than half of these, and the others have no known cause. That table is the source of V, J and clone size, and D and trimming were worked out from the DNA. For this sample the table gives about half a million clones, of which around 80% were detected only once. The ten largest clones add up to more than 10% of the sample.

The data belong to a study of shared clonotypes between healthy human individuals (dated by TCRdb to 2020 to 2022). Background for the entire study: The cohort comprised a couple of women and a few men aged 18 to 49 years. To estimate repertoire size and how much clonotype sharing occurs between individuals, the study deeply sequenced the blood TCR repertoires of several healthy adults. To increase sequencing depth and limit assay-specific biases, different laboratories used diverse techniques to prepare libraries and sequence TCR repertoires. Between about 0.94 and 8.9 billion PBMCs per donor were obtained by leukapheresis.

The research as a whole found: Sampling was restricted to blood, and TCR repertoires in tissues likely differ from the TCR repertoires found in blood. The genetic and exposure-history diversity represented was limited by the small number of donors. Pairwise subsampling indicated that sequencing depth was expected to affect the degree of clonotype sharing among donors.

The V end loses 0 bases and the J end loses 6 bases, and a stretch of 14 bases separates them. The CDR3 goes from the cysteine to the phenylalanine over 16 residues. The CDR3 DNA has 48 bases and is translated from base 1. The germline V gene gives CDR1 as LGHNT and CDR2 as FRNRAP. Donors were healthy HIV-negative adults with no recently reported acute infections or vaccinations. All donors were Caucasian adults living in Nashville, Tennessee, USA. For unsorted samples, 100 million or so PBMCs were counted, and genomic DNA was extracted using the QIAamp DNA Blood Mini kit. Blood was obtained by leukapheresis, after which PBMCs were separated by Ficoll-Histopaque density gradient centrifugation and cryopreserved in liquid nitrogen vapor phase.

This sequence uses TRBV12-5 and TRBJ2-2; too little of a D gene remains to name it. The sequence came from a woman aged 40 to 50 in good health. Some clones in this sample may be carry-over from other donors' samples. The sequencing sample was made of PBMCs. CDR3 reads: CASGLVLSDRAGELFF. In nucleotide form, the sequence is TGTGCTAGTGGTTTGGTACTTTCAGACCGCGCCGGGGAGCTGTTTTTT.